This passage covers 30 T cell receptor beta chains from one sample sequenced in a study of cytomegalovirus exposure and HLA in healthy donors. This PCR relied on a set of 60 Vbeta primers and 13 Jbeta primers. Clones were read by immunoSEQ multiplex PCR, and TCRdb kept only the in-frame ones, dropping some. Here the sample spans about 140,000 clones, roughly 82% being singletons. Sample: PBMCs. The receptors originated from a man aged 25-40 years in good health and CMV-seronegative.

The gene calls are TRBV5-1 and TRBJ1-1; no clear D. The germline CDR1 and CDR2 sequences are SGHRS and YFSETQ. V lost 0 bases and J lost 3, with 15 bases in between. The length of the CDR3 is 16 residues. CDR3 sequence reads: CASSLVVGVGDTEAFF. The CDR3 DNA sequence: TGCGCCAGCAGCTTGGTGGTGGGAGTTGGGGACACTGAAGCTTTCTTT.

There are a few counts of this clone. V usage is TRBV19 and J usage is TRBJ2-7; D is possibly TRBD2 (7 bases). The CDR3 is 14 amino acids. Per germline, CDR1 LNHDA and CDR2 SQIVND (reference sequence). V gave up 6 bases and J gave up 1 base, with 13 bases separating them. The DNA of the CDR3 is TGTGCCAGTAGGGCCAGCGGGACATCCTACGAGCAGTACTTC. This gives the protein CASRASGTSYEQYF.

This clone was seen more than once but under ten times. The chain links TRBV25-1 to TRBJ2-7; 7 bases match TRBD2. Looked up from germline, CDR1 is MGHDK and CDR2 is SYGVNS. CDR3 length: 17 amino acids. Unmatched junction bases numbered 17, after V lost 4 bases and J lost 5 bases. CDR3 nucleotides: TGTGCCAGCAGTGCCTCCAATGTGGCAGCGGGAAGACACGAGCAGTACTTC. It specifies CASSASNVAAGRHEQYF.

V and J are TRBV7-9 and TRBJ2-6; 11 nucleotides match TRBD1. V gave up 5 bases and J gave up 2 bases; unmatched junction bases: 5. Germline V CDR1 and CDR2: SEHNR, FQNEAQ (reference sequence). The CDR3 has 17 amino acids. The CDR3 sequence is CASSPGQGAAGANVLTF. In DNA form, the CDR3 reads TGTGCCAGCAGCCCCGGACAGGGGGCGGCTGGGGCCAACGTCCTGACTTTC. Based on the CDR3 plus reference TRBV7-9 and TRBJ2-6, the full variable domain is DTGVSQNPRHKITKRGQNVTFRCDPISEHNRLYWYRQTLGQGPEFLTYFQNEAQLEKSRLLSDRFSAERPKGSFSTLEIQRTEQGDSAMYLCASSPGQGAAGANVLTFGAGSRLTVL.

The rearrangement links TRBV7-9 to TRBJ2-1, with D possibly matching TRBD2 (7 bases). This CDR3 is 15 amino acids long. V was shortened by 8 bases and J by 2 bases, with 16 bases between the two germline ends. Per the germline V gene, CDR1 is SEHNR and CDR2 is FQNEAQ (reference sequence). CDR3 DNA sequence: TGTGCCAGCCACCTCCCGGGGGGCCCCTACAATGAGCAGTTCTTC. It yields the protein CASHLPGGPYNEQFF.

V and J are TRBV6-1 and TRBJ1-1, with D possibly being TRBD1 (6 bases). V lost 3 bases and J 1 base, leaving 12 bases between the germline ends. From germline, CDR1 is MNHNS and CDR2 SASEGT. The CDR3 sequence is 15 residues long. The chain's CDR3 is CASSDRGRGNTEAFF. The CDR3 DNA is TGTGCCAGCAGTGATAGGGGCAGGGGGAACACTGAAGCTTTCTTT.

This chain uses TRBV6-5 with TRBJ1-2; 10 bases line up with TRBD1. With 0 bases clipped from V and 3 bases from J, the junction kept 4 bases outside the gene matches. There are 16 residues in the CDR3. Germline assignment: CDR1 MNHEY and CDR2 SVGAGI. The CDR3 reads CASSYSRTGGYYGYTF. The CDR3 bases are TGTGCCAGCAGTTACTCCCGGACAGGGGGGTACTATGGCTACACCTTC.

This chain connects TRBV7-8 to TRBJ2-7; tentatively, D is TRBD2 (7 bases). Trimming cost V 4 bases and J 2 bases, with 18 bases left between them. The CDR3 has 16 residues. Germline loops: CDR1 SGHVS, CDR2 FQNEAQ. The chain's CDR3 is CASSSKNTGRAYEQYF. The CDR3 DNA follows: TGTGCCAGCAGCTCCAAGAACACAGGGAGGGCCTACGAGCAGTACTTC. The variable domain in full, completed from reference TRBV7-8 and TRBJ2-7, reads GAGVSQSPRYKVAKRGQDVALRCDPISGHVSLFWYQQALGQGPEFLTYFQNEAQLDKSGLPSDRFFAERPEGSVSTLKIQRTQQEDSAVYLCASSSKNTGRAYEQYFGPGTRLTVT.

This clone was counted between two and nine times. V is TRBV19 and J is TRBJ1-4; tentatively, D is TRBD1 (5 bases). The V end was cut by 10 bases, the J end by 4 bases, with 16 bases between. This CDR3 comprises 14 residues. CDR1 LNHDA and CDR2 SQIVND come from the germline V gene (reference sequence). Here the CDR3 reads CATSQQAHNEKLFF. The CDR3 region has the DNA TGTGCCACGTCCCAACAGGCCCATAATGAAAAACTGTTTTTT.

This clone was detected a few times. The gene calls are TRBV19 and TRBJ1-4; the D is unclear. CDR1 and CDR2 (germline): LNHDA, SQIVND (reference sequence). The CDR3 has 13 residues. V was shortened by 3 bases and J by 6 bases, with 8 bases between the two germline ends. In DNA, the CDR3 is TGTGCCAGTAGTATCCCCGGGGATGAAAAACTGTTTTTT. Its protein is CASSIPGDEKLFF.

V and J are TRBV5-1 and TRBJ1-3; D remains ambiguous. The CDR3 runs to 15 residues. The germline gives CDR1 SGHRS, CDR2 YFSETQ. V shed 4 bases and J shed 0 bases, with 11 bases lying between them. The CDR3 DNA is TGCGCCAGCAGCAGCGACGGAAACTCTGGAAACACCATATATTTT. It specifies CASSSDGNSGNTIYF.

This rearrangement joins TRBV5-6 to TRBJ1-5; the D gene is possibly TRBD1 (6 bases). The CDR3 has 19 residues. CDR1 and CDR2 (germline): SGHDT, YYEEEE. Trimming shortened V by 3 bases and J by 0 bases, and 22 bases separated the two germline ends. The CDR3 region has the DNA TGTGCCAGCAGCTCCCCGGATGGGACACTAAGGAATAGCAATCAGCCCCAGCATTTT. It specifies CASSSPDGTLRNSNQPQHF. The full variable domain, rest sourced from reference TRBV5-6 and TRBJ1-5, is DAGVTQSPTHLIKTRGQQVTLRCSPKSGHDTVSWYQQALGQGPQFIFQYYEEEERQRGNFPDRFSGHQFPNYSSELNVNALLLGDSALYLCASSSPDGTLRNSNQPQHFGDGTRLSIL.

The V and J genes are TRBV25-1 and TRBJ2-5; tentative D call: TRBD1 (6 bases). Germline CDR1 and CDR2: MGHDK and SYGVNS. The CDR3 has 16 amino acids. Trimming stripped 3 bases from V and 2 bases from J, with 16 bases between. The CDR3 here is CASSDPTPDSQETQYF. As DNA, the CDR3 is TGTGCCAGCAGTGACCCTACCCCGGACAGTCAAGAGACCCAGTACTTC.

The chain couples TRBV5-1 to TRBJ1-4; D is unclear. Germline V gene data show CDR1 as SGHRS and CDR2 as YFSETQ. V lost 0 bases and J lost 0, with 6 bases in between. CDR3 length equals 15 residues. CDR3 in amino acids: CASSLVAATNEKLFF. The CDR3 nucleotides are TGCGCCAGCAGCTTGGTCGCAGCAACTAATGAAAAACTGTTTTTT.

J is TRBJ1-4 and V is TRBV28, with a tentative D call TRBD1 (5 bases). V lost 4 bases to trimming and J lost 1 base, with 13 bases between them. Germline V CDR1 and CDR2: MDHEN, SYDVKM. There are 16 residues in the CDR3. The CDR3 is CASSSPSGETNEKLFF. CDR3 in DNA: TGTGCCAGCAGTTCCCCCTCGGGGGAAACTAATGAAAAACTGTTTTTT.

This clone was recorded once. The V call is TRBV21-1, the J call TRBJ2-7; TRBD2, the table's D call, was not compared with the DNA. TRBV21-1 corresponds to a pseudogene. The CDR3 consists of 16 residues. The CDR3 sequence: CASSKARVSITYEQYF. CDR3 sequence (DNA): TGTGCCAGCAGCAAAGCGCGTGTAAGTATCACCTACGAGCAGTACTTC.

This rearrangement joins TRBV5-1 to TRBJ2-7; 9 bases are shared with TRBD1. V shed 4 bases, J shed 5 bases, and the junction held 7 bases outside the gene matches. This CDR3 comprises 14 residues. From germline, CDR1 is SGHRS and CDR2 YFSETQ. DNA for the CDR3: TGCGCCAGCAGCATCGGGACAGGGAGAAACGAGCAGTACTTC. Translated: CASSIGTGRNEQYF.

The chain couples TRBV29-1 to TRBJ2-7; TRBD1 might be the D (5 bases). There are 12 residues in the CDR3. CDR1 and CDR2 from the germline V gene are SQVTM and ANQGSEA. V was shortened by 6 bases and J by 0 bases, with 9 bases between the two germline ends. CDR3 residues: CSVTVTSYEQYF. DNA for the CDR3: TGCAGCGTGACAGTGACCTCCTACGAGCAGTACTTC.

The genes are TRBV29-1 and TRBJ1-1; possibly TRBD1 for D (5 bases). Germline lookup yields CDR1 SQVTM and CDR2 ANQGSEA. V was shortened by 4 bases and J by 0 bases, with 15 bases between the two germline ends. The CDR3 is 15 amino acids. DNA of the CDR3: TGCAGCGTTGTCGGGGGGTGGGCCATGAACACTGAAGCTTTCTTT. Translating gives CSVVGGWAMNTEAFF.

Only one count was recorded for this clone. DNA for the CDR3: TGTGCCAGCAGCTTAGTCACCGGTGGCTACACCTTC. It translates to CASSLVTGGYTF. The chain is built from TRBV11-2 and TRBJ1-2; D is unclear. Trimming stripped 1 base from V and 7 bases from J, with 7 bases between. This CDR3 comprises 12 residues. Germline-derived CDR1 and CDR2 are SGHAT and FQNNGV. The full variable domain, completed using reference TRBV11-2 and TRBJ1-2, is EAGVAQSPRYKIIEKRQSVAFWCNPISGHATLYWYQQILGQGPKLLIQFQNNGVVDDSQLPKDRFSAERLKGVDSTLKIQPAKLEDSAVYLCASSLVTGGYTFGSGTRLTVV.

The gene calls are TRBV2 and TRBJ2-5; D not resolved. Trimming cost V 8 bases and J 2 bases, with 3 bases left between them. The CDR3 spans 10 residues. The germline CDR1 and CDR2 sequences are SNHLY and FYNNEI. CDR3 in DNA: TGTGCCAGCCTACAAGAGACCCAGTACTTC. Translated, it gives CASLQETQYF.

This clone turned up a few times. Other DNA sequences of this sample code for an identical CDR3. The chain uses TRBV28 and TRBJ1-2, with 9 positions matching TRBD1. This CDR3 is built from 13 residues. Per the germline V gene, CDR1 is MDHEN and CDR2 is SYDVKM. V shed 6 bases, J shed 5 bases, and the junction held 4 bases outside the gene matches. The CDR3 reads CASRTGGGYGYTF. The CDR3 DNA sequence: TGTGCCAGCAGAACAGGGGGCGGGTATGGCTACACCTTC.

The rearrangement joins TRBV28 to TRBJ1-5; possibly TRBD1 for D (5 bases). Germline CDR1 and CDR2: MDHEN and SYDVKM. Trimming left V 5 bases short and J 3 bases short, with 11 bases between. The CDR3 contains 14 residues. In nucleotides, the CDR3 is TGTGCCAGCAGTCCTGGGGGGTCCAATCAGCCCCAGCATTTT. This translates into CASSPGGSNQPQHF.

In its sample, this clone was seen a few times. The chain links TRBV5-1 to TRBJ2-7; 13 bases line up with TRBD2. Germline CDR1 and CDR2: SGHRS and YFSETQ. V was clipped by 4 bases and J by 4 bases; unmatched bases: 8. The CDR3 consists of 16 residues. This chain's CDR3 is CASSPAGLAGEYEQYF. CDR3 sequence (DNA): TGCGCCAGCAGCCCCGCCGGACTAGCGGGGGAGTACGAGCAGTACTTC.

For this clone: One end of the junction varies from germline; a read error may be responsible. The chain combines TRBV2 with TRBJ2-6; 7 bases are shared with TRBD1. CDR1 SNHLY and CDR2 FYNNEI come from the germline V gene. The CDR3 is 14 residues long. CDR3 region: CASNEGAGANGLTF. The CDR3 DNA reads TGTGCCAGCAACGAGGGGGCTGGGGCCAACGGCCTGACTTTC.

V and J are TRBV7-9 and TRBJ2-7; D perhaps matches TRBD1 (5 bases). The V gene lost 3 bases and the J gene lost 0 bases, with 9 bases spanning the gap. Germline CDR1 and CDR2: SEHNR and FQNEAQ (reference sequence). CDR3 length: 14 amino acids. CDR3 nucleotides: TGTGCCAGCAGCTTCGACAGTCGCTCCTACGAGCAGTACTTC. It specifies CASSFDSRSYEQYF.

The chain joins TRBV5-4 to TRBJ1-2; tentative D call: TRBD1 (5 bases). Per the germline V gene, CDR1 is SGHNT and CDR2 is YYREEE (reference sequence). The V gene lost 6 bases and the J gene lost 8 bases, with 20 bases spanning the gap. The CDR3 is 14 amino acids. The CDR3 bases are TGTGCCAGCACGAAAGAGGGAGGCCGGGGGGGCTACACCTTC. Its protein is CASTKEGGRGGYTF.

This rearrangement joins TRBV9 to TRBJ2-3; 10 nucleotides agree with TRBD1. The ends lost 2 bases at V and 7 bases at J; junction bases unmatched: 4. CDR1 SGDLS and CDR2 YYNGEE come from the germline V gene. The CDR3 has 14 residues. CDR3 sequence (DNA): TGTGCCAGCAGCGTCGACAGGGGGCGAAATACGCAGTATTTT. It codes for CASSVDRGRNTQYF.

This clone turned up a few times. This sequence joins TRBV7-3 and TRBJ1-1; no definite D call. Germline CDR1 is SGHTA and CDR2 is FQGTGA. With 6 bases removed from V and 1 base from J, the gap between germline ends came to 9 bases. This CDR3 is built from 13 residues. This CDR3 is CASRRSENTEAFF. In DNA form, the CDR3 reads TGTGCCAGCAGGCGGTCGGAGAACACTGAAGCTTTCTTT.

The chain combines TRBV28 with TRBJ1-1; D ambiguous. Trimming stripped 3 bases from V and 1 base from J, with 9 bases between. The CDR3 extends over 14 amino acids. Germline V gene sequence: CDR1 MDHEN, CDR2 SYDVKM. As DNA, the CDR3 is TGTGCCAGCAGTTTGGTAGGAGAGAACACTGAAGCTTTCTTT. Its translation: CASSLVGENTEAFF.